This T cell receptor (beta chain) was documented in a study of blood T cell repertoires in COVID-19. About the research overall: Collection of acute and convalescent COVID-19 samples took place in the United States, Italy and Spain. Nucleic acid was either cDNA or gDNA, and it came from T cells, B-cell-depleted T cells, or PBMCs.

How the authors handled the data: Reference gene primer amplification gave estimated nucleated cell counts. Here immunoSEQ multiplex PCR was the method, and the copy in TCRdb shows in-frame clones only, minus some. V and J calls and clone size are as listed in that table; D and trimming were resolved from the DNA. The sample yields about 70,000 clones, approximately 80% seen once. Germline V gene lookup returns CDR1 SGHTA and CDR2 FQGNSA. The CDR3 is 16 residues long. With 5 bases clipped from V and 5 bases from J, the junction kept 13 bases outside the gene matches. This TCR was recovered from a man in his 70s who had recovered from COVID-19. Sequencing was carried out using peripheral blood. V usage is TRBV7-2 and J usage is TRBJ2-5; 8 bases fit TRBD1. This CDR3 reads CASSHPNAGGAETQYF. Here the CDR3 DNA reads TGTGCCAGCAGCCACCCCAACGCAGGGGGCGCGGAGACCCAGTACTTC.